One and the same sample provided the 30 T cell receptor beta chains below, sequenced in a study of blood T cell repertoires in COVID-19. The data were produced by immunoSEQ multiplex PCR, yet TCRdb's version contains in-frame clones alone and is incomplete. The sample lists 200,000 or so clones; over 75% were seen once. The sample taken for sequencing was peripheral blood. The receptor source for this set is a human donor with active or convalescent COVID-19. The donor label of this sample is uncertain.

The genes are TRBV4-3 and TRBJ2-1; 9 bases fit TRBD2. The V segment lost 3 bases and the J segment 9 bases; nucleotides outside the gene matches: 9. Germline V CDR1 and CDR2: LGHNA, YSLEER. The CDR3 totals 15 residues. DNA of the CDR3: TGCGCCAGCAGCCATTCCACTAGCGGGCCCGGTGAGCAGTTCTTC. This sequence encodes CASSHSTSGPGEQFF.

The J gene is TRBJ1-2, the V gene TRBV20-1; D perhaps matches TRBD1 (6 bases). CDR3 length: 11 amino acids. V was shortened by 6 bases and J by 4 bases, with 9 bases between the two germline ends. Germline CDR1 and CDR2: DFQATT and SNEGSKA (reference sequence). In DNA form, the CDR3 reads TGCAGTGCCGTACAGGGCTATGGCTACACCTTC. It is translated as CSAVQGYGYTF.

The chain combines TRBV29-1 with TRBJ2-3; perhaps TRBD2 as D (5 bases). V lost 4 bases and J 4 bases, leaving 12 bases between the germline ends. The CDR3 spans 13 residues. Per germline, CDR1 SQVTM and CDR2 ANQGSEA. Here the CDR3 reads CSVAGVLSDTQYF. CDR3 nucleotide sequence: TGCAGCGTTGCCGGGGTCTTATCAGATACGCAGTATTTT.

This clone was detected only a few times. The J gene is TRBJ1-2, the V gene TRBV11-2, with 8 bases that match TRBD1. CDR1 is SGHAT, CDR2 FQNNGV, per germline. Trimming removed 5 bases from V and 6 bases from J; junction bases left unmatched: 8. This CDR3 comprises 14 residues. This CDR3 reads CASSLIAGGNGYTF. In DNA, the CDR3 is TGTGCCAGCAGCCTTATCGCAGGGGGCAATGGCTACACCTTC. Together with reference TRBV11-2 and TRBJ1-2, the CDR3 gives the full variable domain: EAGVAQSPRYKIIEKRQSVAFWCNPISGHATLYWYQQILGQGPKLLIQFQNNGVVDDSQLPKDRFSAERLKGVDSTLKIQPAKLEDSAVYLCASSLIAGGNGYTFGSGTRLTVV.

V and J are TRBV6-5 and TRBJ1-2; D may be TRBD1 (6 bases). Germline loops: CDR1 MNHEY, CDR2 SVGAGI. There are 13 residues in the CDR3. V dropped 10 bases and J dropped 4 bases, with 16 bases sitting between them. As DNA, the CDR3 is TGTGCCACCACCTCGGGGGGGGCCTATGGCTACACCTTC. Translated: CATTSGGAYGYTF.

The gene calls are TRBV28 and TRBJ1-3; 7 nucleotides line up with TRBD1. The CDR3 sequence is 14 residues long. Germline CDR1 and CDR2: MDHEN and SYDVKM. Germline trimming cut 6 bases from V and 2 bases from J; bases unmatched to any gene: 4. CDR3 nucleotide sequence: TGTGCCAGCAGCCCCGGGACAGCTGGAAACACCATATATTTT. Translation: CASSPGTAGNTIYF.

This clone showed up just a few times. This chain uses TRBV29-1 with TRBJ1-5, with TRBD1 matching 10 bases. CDR3 length: 16 amino acids. With V trimmed by 7 bases and J by 3 bases, 12 bases remained unmatched. In germline, CDR1 is SQVTM, CDR2 ANQGSEA. In DNA form, the CDR3 reads TGCAGCGCACTCACCGGGACAGGGGATCCCAATCAGCCCCAGCATTTT. Translating it yields CSALTGTGDPNQPQHF.

This chain connects TRBV6-5 to TRBJ2-1; 9 nucleotides align to TRBD1. V dropped 5 bases and J dropped 11; count of bases not matched to a gene: 13. CDR1 MNHEY and CDR2 SVGAGI come from the germline V gene. The CDR3 extends over 15 amino acids. The CDR3 sequence: CASSHPPDRGRQQFF. Here the CDR3 DNA reads TGTGCCAGCAGTCACCCCCCGGACAGGGGACGTCAGCAGTTCTTC.

The DNA of the CDR3 is TGTGCCAGCAGACCTTGGGACGCGGGGAAAAATGAAGCTTTCTTT. Residues: CASRPWDAGKNEAFF. The chain has TRBV28 and TRBJ1-1, with D possibly TRBD1 on 5 matching bases. Trimming removed 6 bases at V and 7 bases at J, with 21 bases between. This CDR3 is built from 15 residues. Germline CDR1 and CDR2: MDHEN and SYDVKM.

V is TRBV6-5 and J is TRBJ1-3, with TRBD1 matching 7 bases. The V and J ends lost 8 bases and 8 bases, in that order; junction bases with no gene match: 6. Looked up from germline, CDR1 is MNHEY and CDR2 is SVGAGI. The CDR3 runs to 12 residues. The CDR3 sequence: CASESQGDTIYF. The CDR3 region has the DNA TGTGCCAGCGAATCCCAGGGGGACACCATATATTTT.

The V gene is TRBV5-1, the J gene TRBJ2-1, with D possibly being TRBD2 (8 bases). Trimming stripped 4 bases from V and 8 bases from J, with 25 bases between. Germline V gives CDR1 SGHRS, CDR2 YFSETQ. This CDR3 has 17 amino acids. CDR3 sequence: CASSASGRGRGSDEQFF. As DNA, the CDR3 is TGCGCCAGCAGCGCCTCCGGGAGGGGGCGAGGGAGCGATGAGCAGTTCTTC.

This clone appeared once. The chain couples TRBV4-3 to TRBJ1-5; TRBD1 matches 10 bases. CDR3 length: 19 amino acids. After removal of 0 bases from V and 0 bases from J, the junction contained 8 bases not matched to a gene. CDR1 is LGHNA, CDR2 YSLEER, per germline. The CDR3, as DNA: TGCGCCAGCAGCCAAGATCTGGGACAGGGGACCATTAGCAATCAGCCCCAGCATTTT. This sequence encodes CASSQDLGQGTISNQPQHF.

The gene calls are TRBV28 and TRBJ2-1, with 8 bases identical to TRBD1. This CDR3 has 15 amino acids. V gave up 4 bases and J gave up 9 bases; unmatched junction bases: 11. Germline loops: CDR1 MDHEN, CDR2 SYDVKM. The DNA of the CDR3 is TGTGCCAGCAGTTCCCAGGACAGGGTATTTGCTGAGCAGTTCTTC. Its translation: CASSSQDRVFAEQFF.

The chain uses TRBV5-6 and TRBJ1-6, with D hard to call. This CDR3 region has 15 residues. Trimming removed 4 bases at V and 7 bases at J, with 15 bases between. CDR1 SGHDT and CDR2 YYEEEE come from the germline V gene. CDR3 DNA: TGTGCCAGCAGCGGAAGAGGACTAGGGAATTCACCCCTCCACTTT. Its protein is CASSGRGLGNSPLHF.

The rearrangement joins TRBV5-5 to TRBJ1-4; maybe TRBD1 (6 bases). Trimming left V 4 bases short and J 8 bases short, with 24 bases between. In germline, CDR1 is SGHKS, CDR2 YYEKEE (reference sequence). The CDR3 has 17 amino acids. CDR3 nucleotides: TGTGCCAGCAGCCCCATAGGGGGAAGAGCTGCTTTGGAAAAACTGTTTTTT. Translation: CASSPIGGRAALEKLFF.

The gene calls are TRBV27 and TRBJ1-3, with 8 bases matching TRBD1. Trimming removed 5 bases from V and 0 bases from J; junction bases left unmatched: 3. The CDR3 consists of 15 residues. Germline CDR1 is MNHEY and CDR2 is SMNVEV (reference sequence). The CDR3 DNA reads as TGTGCCAGCAGTCTGGACAGGGACTCTGGAAACACCATATATTTT. Amino acids: CASSLDRDSGNTIYF.

The V and J genes are TRBV11-2 and TRBJ2-7, with 8 bases fitting TRBD2. This CDR3 comprises 18 residues. CDR1 and CDR2 from the germline V gene are SGHAT and FQNNGV. The V segment lost 2 bases and the J segment 2 bases; nucleotides outside the gene matches: 14. DNA for the CDR3: TGTGCCAGCAGCTTACCCGCACTCTCGGGGGGGACGCCCTACGAGCAGTACTTC. It is translated as CASSLPALSGGTPYEQYF.

J is TRBJ2-1 and V is TRBV10-3, with D possibly TRBD2 on 6 matching bases. Per the germline V gene, CDR1 is ENHRY and CDR2 is SYGVKD. V lost 4 bases and J 8 bases, leaving 12 bases between the germline ends. The CDR3 has 13 residues. CDR3 in DNA: TGTGCCATCAGTGCGACTAGGTTCGATGAGCAGTTCTTC. This codes for CAISATRFDEQFF.

V and J are TRBV18 and TRBJ1-2; D uncertain. Germline CDR1 KGHSH, CDR2 LQKENI. V lost 1 base and J 4 bases, leaving 10 bases between the germline ends. CDR3 length: 14 residues. For the CDR3, the DNA is TGTGCCAGCTCACCACTCACGCAGGTCTATGGCTACACCTTC. Its protein product is CASSPLTQVYGYTF.

The chain is built from TRBV7-9 and TRBJ1-6; possible D gene TRBD1, 5 bases. CDR1 and CDR2 (germline): SEHNR, FQNEAQ (reference sequence). V lost 6 bases and J lost 0, with 12 bases in between. The CDR3 extends over 16 amino acids. The CDR3 sequence: CASSPGQGSYNSPLHF. In DNA, the CDR3 is TGTGCCAGCAGTCCAGGGCAGGGCTCCTATAATTCACCCCTCCACTTT.

The gene calls are TRBV7-2 and TRBJ1-6; D gene uncertain. Germline V gene data show CDR1 as SGHTA and CDR2 as FQGNSA. The CDR3 contains 14 residues. V dropped 3 bases and J dropped 0 bases, with 3 bases sitting between them. The DNA of the CDR3 is TGTGCCAGCAGCTTCAACTCCTATAATTCACCCCTCCACTTT. It yields the protein CASSFNSYNSPLHF.

The genes are TRBV2 and TRBJ2-5; 7 bases fit TRBD1. The ends lost 11 bases at V and 2 bases at J; junction bases unmatched: 17. CDR1 SNHLY and CDR2 FYNNEI come from the germline V gene. This CDR3 is 16 amino acids long. CDR3 amino acids: CASIEDRRWLQETQYF. In DNA form, the CDR3 reads TGTGCCTCAATCGAGGACAGGCGATGGCTACAAGAGACCCAGTACTTC.

The chain recombines TRBV24-1 with TRBJ2-3; 7 bases are a match to TRBD2. V trimming: 1 base; J trimming: 7 bases; junction bases outside the gene matches: 7. Germline CDR1 KGHDR, CDR2 SFDVKD. This CDR3 region has 15 residues. CDR3 sequence: CATSDFTGGRNTQYF. The DNA for the CDR3 is TGTGCCACCAGTGATTTTACGGGGGGACGGAATACGCAGTATTTT.

V is TRBV19 and J is TRBJ1-4; the D gene is possibly TRBD1 (5 bases). V gave up 2 bases and J gave up 7 bases, with 11 bases separating them. Per the germline V gene, CDR1 is LNHDA and CDR2 is SQIVND (reference sequence). This CDR3 is 14 amino acids long. CDR3 DNA: TGTGCCAGTAGTATACCCAGGGAGGGTGAAAAACTGTTTTTT. Its protein is CASSIPREGEKLFF.

The chain employs TRBV6-4 and TRBJ2-3; possibly TRBD1 for D (5 bases). The CDR3 has 15 amino acids. The germline V gene has CDR1 MRHNA and CDR2 SNTAGT. The V and J ends lost 4 bases and 3 bases respectively, with 14 bases between them. The CDR3 DNA is TGTGCCAGCAGTGTTCAGGGAAGGGCTACAGATACGCAGTATTTT. Its translation is CASSVQGRATDTQYF.

The rearrangement joins TRBV7-2 to TRBJ2-5, with D possibly matching TRBD1 (5 bases). Trimming cost V 3 bases and J 7 bases, with 9 bases left between them. Germline V lookup: CDR1 SGHTA, CDR2 FQGNSA. The CDR3 is 12 amino acids. The DNA for the CDR3 is TGTGCCAGCAGCTTCCAGGGCGCGACCCAGTACTTC. It codes for CASSFQGATQYF.

The genes are TRBV4-1 and TRBJ1-4, with TRBD1 matching over 7 bases. This CDR3 has 15 amino acids. Unmatched junction bases numbered 10, after V lost 4 bases and J lost 8 bases. Germline assignment: CDR1 MGHRA and CDR2 YSYEKL. The CDR3 coding sequence is TGCGCCAGCAGCCTACGACAGGGATATCGGGAAAAACTGTTTTTT. Translated, it gives CASSLRQGYREKLFF.

This chain uses TRBV7-6 with TRBJ2-3; 11 bases map to TRBD2. The CDR3 is 15 residues long. From germline, CDR1 is SGHVS and CDR2 FNYEAQ. V was clipped by 5 bases and J by 4 bases; unmatched bases: 5. CDR3 nucleotides: TGTGCCAGCAGCATTAGCGGGGGGGCCTCAGATACGCAGTATTTT. Encoded protein: CASSISGGASDTQYF.

Turning to this clone: Within the sample, other DNA sequences also encode this same CDR3. J is TRBJ2-7 and V is TRBV9; 11 bases map to TRBD2. This CDR3 has 15 amino acids. V was pared by 0 bases and J by 4 bases, with 3 bases of the junction left unmatched. In germline, CDR1 is SGDLS, CDR2 YYNGEE. The CDR3 DNA is TGTGCCAGCAGCGTAGAGGCTAGCGGGGGGTACGAGCAGTACTTC. It is translated as CASSVEASGGYEQYF. The full variable domain, its missing parts supplied by reference TRBV9 and TRBJ2-7, is DSGVTQTPKHLITATGQRVTLRCSPRSGDLSVYWYQQSLDQGLQFLIQYYNGEERAKGNILERFSAQQFPDLHSELNLSSLELGDSALYFCASSVEASGGYEQYFGPGTRLTVT.

The rearrangement joins TRBV11-3 to TRBJ1-1; D remains unclear. There are 15 residues in the CDR3. Germline V gives CDR1 SGHNT, CDR2 YENEEA. Deletions cut 2 bases from V and 5 bases from J, with 15 bases between. Here the CDR3 DNA reads TGTGCCAGCAGCTTAAGTCGGGGTCTAGGGACTGAAGCTTTCTTT. Translated: CASSLSRGLGTEAFF.